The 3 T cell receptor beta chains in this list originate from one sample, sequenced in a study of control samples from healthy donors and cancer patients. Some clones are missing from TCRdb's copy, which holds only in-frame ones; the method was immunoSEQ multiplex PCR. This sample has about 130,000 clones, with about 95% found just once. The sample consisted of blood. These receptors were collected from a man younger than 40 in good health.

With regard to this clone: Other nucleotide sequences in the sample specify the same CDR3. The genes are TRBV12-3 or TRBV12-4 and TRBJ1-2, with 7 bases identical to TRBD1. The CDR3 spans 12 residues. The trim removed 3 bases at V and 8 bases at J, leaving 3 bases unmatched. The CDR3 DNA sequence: TGTGCCAGCAGTTTTCCAGGGGGGGGCTACACCTTC. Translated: CASSFPGGGYTF.

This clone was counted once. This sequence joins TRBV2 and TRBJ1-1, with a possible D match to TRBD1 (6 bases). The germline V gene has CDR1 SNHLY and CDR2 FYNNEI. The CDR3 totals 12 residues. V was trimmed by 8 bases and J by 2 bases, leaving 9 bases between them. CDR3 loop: CASVQGNTEAFF. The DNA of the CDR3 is TGTGCCAGCGTACAGGGAAACACTGAAGCTTTCTTT.

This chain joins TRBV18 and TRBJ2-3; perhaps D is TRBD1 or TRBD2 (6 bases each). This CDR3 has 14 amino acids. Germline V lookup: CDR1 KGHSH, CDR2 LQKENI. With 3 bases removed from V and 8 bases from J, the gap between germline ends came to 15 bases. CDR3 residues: CASSPSGADGTQYF. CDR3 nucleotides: TGTGCCAGCTCACCGTCGGGGGCGGATGGTACGCAGTATTTT.